This TCR beta chain was found in a study of T-cell memory formation after mild COVID-19. This clonotype was seen a few times. TCRdb recomputed calls from the 5' RACE reads with MiXCR, one row per CDR3 protein. The table shows roughly 170,000 distinct CDR3 sequences, with roughly 18% occurring only once. The CDR3 totals 13 residues. V lost 1 base and J lost 5, with 8 bases in between. In germline, CDR1 is SGHAT, CDR2 FQNNGV. The chain links TRBV11-2 to TRBJ1-2, with D unresolved. The source is a man aged 18-30 years who had mild COVID-19 (a few samples of this study predate the infection). Cell type and time point are not known. Material: PBMCs or a T cell subset sorted from them (not recorded which). CDR3 DNA sequence: TGTGCCAGCAGCTTAGGCAGTTCTTATGGCTACACCTTC. It translates to CASSLGSSYGYTF.